This entry features one TCR beta chain sequence. Original analysis: The authors estimated nucleated cell counts from reference gene primer amplification. Only in-frame clones appear in the TCRdb table, and some are missing; sequencing was by immunoSEQ multiplex PCR. The V and J calls and clone size come from that table; D and trimming were worked out from the DNA. The sample lists tens of thousands of clones, around three quarters occurring once. The data are from a study of blood T cell repertoires in COVID-19. Across the whole study: T cells, B-cell-depleted T cells, or PBMCs provided the cDNA or gDNA that served as material.

In germline, CDR1 is SEHNR, CDR2 FQNEAQ (reference sequence). The CDR3 covers 13 residues. V lost 3 bases, J lost 8 bases, and 5 bases stayed unmatched. Source material: peripheral blood. This TCR came from a woman between 65 and 79 years old with acute or convalescent COVID-19. This chain joins TRBV7-9 and TRBJ1-2; 8 bases agree with TRBD1. CDR3 coding DNA: TGTGCCAGCAGCTTCGACAGGGGCGGAGGCTACACCTTC. This translates into CASSFDRGGGYTF. Filled out from reference TRBV7-9 and TRBJ1-2, the complete variable domain reads DTGVSQNPRHKITKRGQNVTFRCDPISEHNRLYWYRQTLGQGPEFLTYFQNEAQLEKSRLLSDRFSAERPKGSFSTLEIQRTEQGDSAMYLCASSFDRGGGYTFGSGTRLTVV.